Below, one T cell receptor (beta chain) is given with its context. Antigen specificity is unknown. This CDR3 comprises 17 residues. The germline V gene has CDR1 MNHEY and CDR2 SVGAGI. The sample originates from a study of CXCR3-negative and CXCR3-positive naive CD8 T cells. Overall study findings and caveats: TRB CDR3s of CXCR3-positive naive cells were more hydrophobic than those of CXCR3-negative naive cells. Memory CD8+ cells showed much lower diversity, while both naive subsets were comparably high.

5' RACE with UMI labels generated the TRB cDNA libraries. TCRdb reprocessed the 5' RACE reads and keeps a single row for each CDR3 protein, giving no DNA. This table lists fewer than 95,000 distinct CDR3 sequences. Naive cells were sorted as CD45RO-, CCR7+, CD27+ and CD95-. This clonotype was obtained from a human donor in good health. Some clones in this sample may be carry-over from other donors' samples. This chain links TRBV6-5 with TRBJ2-6. Material: naive CXCR3- CD8+ T cells from blood. The sample's subset: CD45RO-CCR7+CD27+CD95- naive CD8+ T cells lacking CXCR3 (TNR3-). CDR3 in amino acids: CASSYSIGASGANVLTF.